The T cell receptor (beta chain) under discussion was sequenced for a study of T-cell reconstitution after alpha-beta-depleted transplantation in children. For TCRbeta, the library was prepared with unique molecular identifiers. TCRdb re-derived calls from the PCR reads in MiXCR, one entry per CDR3 protein. The sample lists about a million distinct CDR3 sequences, about 31% occurring once. V lost 0 bases to trimming and J lost 5 bases; unmatched junction nucleotides: 18. The CDR3 has 19 residues. Germline CDR1 is LGHNA and CDR2 is YSLEER. Whole-study results and caveats: Reports say that about two months after transplant, the alpha-beta T cells came out of several hundred graft clones that had expanded. One year after transplant, T-cell counts and diversity came mostly from newly produced T cells.

This clonotype was observed a handful of times. Its antigen is as yet unknown. The V and J genes are TRBV4-3 and TRBJ2-5; 7 nucleotides agree with TRBD2. The clonotype was recovered from a boy in the first two years of life who had a stem cell transplant for SCID, so the T cells may come from the graft donor. The sample consisted of PBMCs, mostly from graft donor cells, taken 360 days after TCRalphabeta/CD19-depleted stem cell transplant. The CDR3 nucleotides are TGCGCCAGCAGCCAAGAGCCCCTCACTAGCGATCCCACAAGTGAGACCCAGTACTTC. Encoded protein: CASSQEPLTSDPTSETQYF.